This TCR beta chain was sequenced in a study of CD8 T cells in cerebrospinal fluid in Alzheimer's disease. Study observations and caveats: In mild cognitive impairment or Alzheimer's disease, the biggest CSF clone made up more TCRs than in controls.

For each CDR3 protein, TCRdb gives one entry from its re-call of the 10x single-cell sequencing reads, without DNA. The sample totals 900 to 1,200 distinct CDR3 sequences. CDR1 is LGHNA, CDR2 YNFKEQ, per germline. The CDR3 has 17 amino acids. On this clonotype itself: Antigen: not known.

The chain joins TRBV4-2 to TRBJ2-5; TCRdb picks TRBD1, but there is no DNA to check that call. This clonotype originated in a human donor with mild cognitive impairment. Source material: cerebrospinal fluid. CDR3 amino acids: CASSQASGTAIGETQYF.